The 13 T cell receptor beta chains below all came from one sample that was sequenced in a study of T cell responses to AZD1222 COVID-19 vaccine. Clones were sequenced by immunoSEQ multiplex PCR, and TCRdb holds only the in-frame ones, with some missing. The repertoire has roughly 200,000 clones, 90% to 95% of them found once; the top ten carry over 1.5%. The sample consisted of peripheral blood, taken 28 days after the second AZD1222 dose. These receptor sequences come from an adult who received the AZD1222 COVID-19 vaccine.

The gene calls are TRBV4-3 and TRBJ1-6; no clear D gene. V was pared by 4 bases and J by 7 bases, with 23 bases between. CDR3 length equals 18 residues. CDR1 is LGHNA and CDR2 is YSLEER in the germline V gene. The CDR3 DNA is TGCGCCAGCAGCCTCGGCTCCAGTGGCCCCTTTAAAAATTCACCCCTCCACTTT. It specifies CASSLGSSGPFKNSPLHF.

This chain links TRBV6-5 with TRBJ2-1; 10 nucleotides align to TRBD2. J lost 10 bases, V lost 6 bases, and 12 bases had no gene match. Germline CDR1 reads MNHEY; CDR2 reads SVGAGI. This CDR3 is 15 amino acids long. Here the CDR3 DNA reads TGTGCCAGCAGCTCACTAGCGGGAAGGCCCCCAGAGCAGTTCTTC. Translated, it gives CASSSLAGRPPEQFF.

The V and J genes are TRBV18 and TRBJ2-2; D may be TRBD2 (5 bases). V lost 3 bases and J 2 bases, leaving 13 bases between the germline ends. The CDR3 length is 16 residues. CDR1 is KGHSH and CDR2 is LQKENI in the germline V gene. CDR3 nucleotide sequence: TGTGCCAGCTCACCCCAAGAGGGTGGCAACACCGGGGAGCTGTTTTTT. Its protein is CASSPQEGGNTGELFF.

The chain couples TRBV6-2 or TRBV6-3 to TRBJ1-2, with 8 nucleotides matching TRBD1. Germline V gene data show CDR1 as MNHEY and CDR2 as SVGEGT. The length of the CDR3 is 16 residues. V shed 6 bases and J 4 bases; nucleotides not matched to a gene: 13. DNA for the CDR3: TGTGCCAGCAGCACCCGGTCAGGGGGCGCGGGCTATGGCTACACCTTC. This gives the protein CASSTRSGGAGYGYTF.

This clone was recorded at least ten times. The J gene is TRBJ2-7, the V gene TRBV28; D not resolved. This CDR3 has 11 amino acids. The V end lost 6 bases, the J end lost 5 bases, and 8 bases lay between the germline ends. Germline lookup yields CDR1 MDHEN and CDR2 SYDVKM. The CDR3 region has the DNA TGTGCCAGCAGCATTAGCAACGAGCAGTACTTC. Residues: CASSISNEQYF.

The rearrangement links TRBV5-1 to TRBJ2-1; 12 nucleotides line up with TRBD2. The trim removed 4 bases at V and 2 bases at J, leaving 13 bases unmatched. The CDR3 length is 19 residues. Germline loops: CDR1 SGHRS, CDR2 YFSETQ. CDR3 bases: TGCGCCAGCAGCCCCGGGACTAGCGGGTATAGCAGACCCTACAATGAGCAGTTCTTC. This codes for CASSPGTSGYSRPYNEQFF.

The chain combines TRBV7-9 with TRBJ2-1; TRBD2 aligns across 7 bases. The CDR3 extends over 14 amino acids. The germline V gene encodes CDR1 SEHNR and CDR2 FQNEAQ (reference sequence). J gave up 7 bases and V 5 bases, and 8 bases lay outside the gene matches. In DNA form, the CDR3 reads TGTGCCAGCAGCCGTAGCGGGCCTTGGAATGAGCAGTTCTTC. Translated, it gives CASSRSGPWNEQFF.

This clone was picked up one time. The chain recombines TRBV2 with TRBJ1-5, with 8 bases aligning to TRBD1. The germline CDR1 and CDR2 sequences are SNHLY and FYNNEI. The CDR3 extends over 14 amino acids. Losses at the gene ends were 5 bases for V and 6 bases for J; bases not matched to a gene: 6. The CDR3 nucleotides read TGTGCCAGCAGTATCCAGGGGGCCGGTCAGCCCCAGCATTTT. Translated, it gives CASSIQGAGQPQHF.

Here the CDR3 DNA reads TGTGCCAGCAGTCCCGGACAGGGTAGCAATCAGCCCCAGCATTTT. Its protein product is CASSPGQGSNQPQHF. The chain couples TRBV6-6 to TRBJ1-5, with TRBD1 matching over 8 bases. Losses at the gene ends were 5 bases for V and 0 bases for J; bases not matched to a gene: 3. Germline CDR1 is MNHNY and CDR2 is SVGAGI (reference sequence). CDR3 length: 15 amino acids.

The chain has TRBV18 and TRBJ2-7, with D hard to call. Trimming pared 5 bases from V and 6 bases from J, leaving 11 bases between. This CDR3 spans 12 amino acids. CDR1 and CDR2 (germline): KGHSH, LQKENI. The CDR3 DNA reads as TGTGCCAGCTCAAGACCCGGTGGCGAGCAGTACTTC. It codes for CASSRPGGEQYF.

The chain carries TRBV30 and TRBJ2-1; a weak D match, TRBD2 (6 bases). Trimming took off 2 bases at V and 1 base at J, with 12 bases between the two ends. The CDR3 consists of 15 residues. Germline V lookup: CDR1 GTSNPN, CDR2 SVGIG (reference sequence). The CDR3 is CAWSPGTSSYNEQFF. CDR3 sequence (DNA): TGTGCCTGGAGTCCAGGGACTTCATCCTACAATGAGCAGTTCTTC.

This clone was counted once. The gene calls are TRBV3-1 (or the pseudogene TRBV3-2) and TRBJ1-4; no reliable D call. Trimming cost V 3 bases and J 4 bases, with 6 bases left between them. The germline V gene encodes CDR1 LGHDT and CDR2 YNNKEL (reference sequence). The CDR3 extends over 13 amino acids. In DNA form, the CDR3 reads TGTGCCAGCAGCCAGATGGTTAATGAAAAACTGTTTTTT. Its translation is CASSQMVNEKLFF.

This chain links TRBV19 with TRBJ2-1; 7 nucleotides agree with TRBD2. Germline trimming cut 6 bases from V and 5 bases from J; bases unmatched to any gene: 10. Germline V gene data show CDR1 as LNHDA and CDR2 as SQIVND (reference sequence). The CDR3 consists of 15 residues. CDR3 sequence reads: CASRNKAGINNEQFF. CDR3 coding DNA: TGTGCCAGTAGGAATAAAGCGGGAATCAACAATGAGCAGTTCTTC. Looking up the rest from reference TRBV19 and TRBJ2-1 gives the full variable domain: DGGITQSPKYLFRKEGQNVTLSCEQNLNHDAMYWYRQDPGQGLRLIYYSQIVNDFQKGDIAEGYSVSREKKESFPLTVTSAQKNPTAFYLCASRNKAGINNEQFFGPGTRLTVL.